This T cell receptor (beta chain) originates from a study of identical twins. Unmatched junction bases numbered 2, after V lost 4 bases and J lost 4 bases. The germline V gene encodes CDR1 DFQATT and CDR2 SNEGSKA (reference sequence). The CDR3 contains 12 residues. Template switching, a step in the protocol, added a universal primer site, and cDNA carried unique molecular identifiers. TCRdb reanalysed the 5' RACE reads using MiXCR and keeps one entry per CDR3 protein. This table has nearly 900,000 distinct CDR3 sequences, about 12% appearing once. This clonotype has more than one count but fewer than ten. The same data also contributed to another study, on yellow fever vaccine responses in identical twins.

The genes are TRBV20-1 and TRBJ1-1; the match to TRBD1 covers 8 bases. The sequenced sample consisted of PBMCs. The clonotype was recovered from a woman aged 18-30 years in good health. CDR3 loop: CSAIQGGTEAFF. In DNA form, the CDR3 reads TGCAGTGCTATACAGGGGGGCACTGAAGCTTTCTTT.